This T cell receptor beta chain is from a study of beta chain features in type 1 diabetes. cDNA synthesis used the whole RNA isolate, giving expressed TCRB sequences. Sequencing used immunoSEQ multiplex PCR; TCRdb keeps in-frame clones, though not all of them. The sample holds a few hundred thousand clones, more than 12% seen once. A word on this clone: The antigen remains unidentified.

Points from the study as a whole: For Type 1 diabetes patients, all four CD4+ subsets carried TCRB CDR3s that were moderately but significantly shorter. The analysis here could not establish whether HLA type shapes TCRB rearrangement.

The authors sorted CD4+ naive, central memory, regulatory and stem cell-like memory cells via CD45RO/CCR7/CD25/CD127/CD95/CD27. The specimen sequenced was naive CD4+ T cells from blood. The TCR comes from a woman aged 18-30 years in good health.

CDR3 loop: CASSSNTGLYEQYF. The CDR3 DNA reads as TGTGCCAGCAGCTCGAATACGGGACTCTACGAGCAGTACTTC. This chain links TRBV11-2 with TRBJ2-7, with D possibly matching TRBD2 (6 bases). The V gene's germline CDR1 is SGHAT and CDR2 FQNNGV. Between the trimmed V and J ends, which lost 4 bases and 3 bases, there was a span of 13 bases. This CDR3 is built from 14 residues.